The sample holds one count of the clone carrying this T cell receptor beta chain. The antigen remains undetermined. Germline V gives CDR1 SGHTA, CDR2 FQGNSA. CDR3 length: 14 amino acids. Trimming cost V 2 bases and J 5 bases, with 12 bases left between them. The PCR contained 60 Vbeta and 13 Jbeta primers. The assay was immunoSEQ multiplex PCR, and TCRdb's table has in-frame clones only and misses some. This repertoire shows approximately 100,000 clones, roughly 78% found once; its top ten account for 2.5% to 3.5%. The sample comes from a study of cytomegalovirus exposure and HLA in healthy donors. Study results and limitations: Later analysis showed TCR association rates varying by HLA locus, highest for DRB1 and lowest for HLA-C. The productive fraction for most TCR beta V segments was about 87% or about 30% in an earlier analysis. Using a false discovery rate of 0.05, a later analysis showed that 16,000 or so TCR beta sequences were associated with HLA alleles. V- and J-gene trimming of TCR beta was linked (in a later analysis) to a missense DCLRE1C variant.

The clonotype was recovered from a woman between 40 and 50 years old in good health and CMV-seronegative. The sample taken for sequencing was PBMCs. The chain couples TRBV7-2 to TRBJ1-1, with a weak D call TRBD1 (6 bases). This CDR3 is CASSLSGGETEAFF. CDR3 sequence (DNA): TGTGCCAGCAGCTTAAGCGGGGGCGAAACTGAAGCTTTCTTT.